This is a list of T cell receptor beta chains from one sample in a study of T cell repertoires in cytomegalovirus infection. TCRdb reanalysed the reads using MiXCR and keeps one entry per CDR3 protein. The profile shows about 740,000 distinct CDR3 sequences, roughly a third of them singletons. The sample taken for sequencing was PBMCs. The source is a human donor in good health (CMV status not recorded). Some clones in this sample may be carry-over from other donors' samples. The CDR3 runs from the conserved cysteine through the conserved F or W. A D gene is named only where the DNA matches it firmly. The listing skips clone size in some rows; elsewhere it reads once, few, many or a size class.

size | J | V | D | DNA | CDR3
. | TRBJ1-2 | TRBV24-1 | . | TGTGCCACCAGTGACCGGGTTGACAACTATGGCTACACCTTC | CATSDRVDNYGYTF
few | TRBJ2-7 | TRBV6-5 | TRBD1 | TGTGCCAGCACAGGGGGCTACGAGCAGTACTTC | CASTGGYEQYF
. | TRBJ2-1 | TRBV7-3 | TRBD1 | TGTGCCAGCAGCTTAAACAGGGGTTCCGCACACAATGAGCAGTTCTTC | CASSLNRGSAHNEQFF
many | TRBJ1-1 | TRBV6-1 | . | TGTGCCAGCAGTGGAGCAGGAGGGTCAACTGAAGCTTTCTTT | CASSGAGGSTEAFF
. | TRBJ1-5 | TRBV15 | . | TGTGCCACCAGCAGAGATCAGCCAGGATGGGATAGCAATCAGCCCCAGCATTTT | CATSRDQPGWDSNQPQHF
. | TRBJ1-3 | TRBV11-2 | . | TGTGCCAGCAGCTTTTTGACAGGAGGATACACCATATATTTT | CASSFLTGGYTIYF
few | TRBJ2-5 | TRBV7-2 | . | TGTGCCAGCAGCTTACGGCCAACATTATTCCAAGAGACCCAGTACTTC | CASSLRPTLFQETQYF
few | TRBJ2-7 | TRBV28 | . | TGTGCCAGCAGTTTATTTGGGTCCTTGGGCTACGAGCAGTACTTC | CASSLFGSLGYEQYF
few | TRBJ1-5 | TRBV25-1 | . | TGTGCCAGCACGCCGGGGATAGGCAATCAGCCCCAGCATTTT | CASTPGIGNQPQHF
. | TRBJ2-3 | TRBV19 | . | TGTGCCAGTAGTATTGGCAGAATTAGCACAGATACGCAGTATTTT | CASSIGRISTDTQYF
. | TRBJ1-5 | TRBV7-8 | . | TGTGCCAGCAGCTTAGCGTCGAGGGGCGGCAATCAGCCCCAGCATTTT | CASSLASRGGNQPQHF
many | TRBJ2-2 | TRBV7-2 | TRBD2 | TGTGCCAGCAGCCTCAGCGGGGGGGCCATAGGCGGGGAGCTGTTTTTT | CASSLSGGAIGGELFF
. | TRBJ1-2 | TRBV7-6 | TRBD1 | TGTGCCAGCAGCCCGGGACAGGGGATTGGAGGCTACACCTTC | CASSPGQGIGGYTF
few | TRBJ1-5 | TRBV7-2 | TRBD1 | TGTGCCAGCAGCAAAAGGTGGGACAGTTTCAATCAGCCCCAGCATTTT | CASSKRWDSFNQPQHF
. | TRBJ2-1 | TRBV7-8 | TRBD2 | TGTGCCAGCAGCTTACGGTTTACAGCGGGGGACAATGAGCAGTTCTTC | CASSLRFTAGDNEQFF
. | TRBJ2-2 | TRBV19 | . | TGTGCCAGTAGTATAGTTCGACACCCCCAAAACACCGGGGAGCTGTTTTTT | CASSIVRHPQNTGELFF
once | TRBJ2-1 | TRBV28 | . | TGTGCCAGCAGTTCACCTCCCACAAATGAGCAGTTCTTC | CASSSPPTNEQFF
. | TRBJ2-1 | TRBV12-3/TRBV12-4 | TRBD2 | TGTGCCAGCAGCCTCGCGGGAGGGCCCCTCAATGAGCAGTTCTTC | CASSLAGGPLNEQFF
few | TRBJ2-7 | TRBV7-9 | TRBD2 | TGTGCCAGCAGCCCACCCTTGAGCGGGACCTCCTACGAGCAGTACTTC | CASSPPLSGTSYEQYF
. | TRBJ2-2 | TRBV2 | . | TGTGCCAGCAGTGAAGCGCTGACCGGGGAGCTGTTTTTT | CASSEALTGELFF
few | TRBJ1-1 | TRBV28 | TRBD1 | TGTGCCAGCAGTATACGTACAGGGGGCAACACTGAAGCTTTCTTT | CASSIRTGGNTEAFF
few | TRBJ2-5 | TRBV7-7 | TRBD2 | TGTGCTAGCAGCTTTCAAGCATTCGCTGGCGGGGGAGAGACCCAGTACTTC | CASSFQAFAGGGETQYF
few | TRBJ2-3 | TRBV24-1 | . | TGTGCCACCAGGGGGGTAGAAAGGGATACAGATACGCAGTATTTT | CATRGVERDTDTQYF
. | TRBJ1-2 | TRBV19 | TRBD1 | TGTGCCAGTAGTATCCTATCGGGACAGGCTAATCAAAACTATGGCTACACCTTC | CASSILSGQANQNYGYTF
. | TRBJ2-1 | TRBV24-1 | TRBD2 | TGTGCCACCAGTGGTGGTCCTAGCGGGAGTTATGAGCAGTTCTTC | CATSGGPSGSYEQFF
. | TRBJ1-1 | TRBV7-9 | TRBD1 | TGTGCCAGCAGCTTGTACAGGGGTGAGGGGGACACTGAAGCTTTATTT | CASSLYRGEGDTEALF
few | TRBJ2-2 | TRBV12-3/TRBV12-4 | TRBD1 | TGTGCCAGCAGTCGGGGAGACAGGGCCTCCTTCACCGGGGAGCTGTTTTTT | CASSRGDRASFTGELFF
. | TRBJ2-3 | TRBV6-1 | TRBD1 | TGTGCCAGCAGTGAAAGGTCCGGGACAGGGGTATCCCCAGATACGCAGTATTTT | CASSERSGTGVSPDTQYF
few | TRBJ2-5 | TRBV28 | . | TGTGCCAGCAGTTTACCCCACAGGGTCCAAGAGACCCAGTACTTC | CASSLPHRVQETQYF
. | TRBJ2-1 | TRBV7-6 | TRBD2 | TGTGCCAGCAGCTCAGGTGGGGGGGGAACCTACAATGAGCAGTTCTTC | CASSSGGGGTYNEQFF
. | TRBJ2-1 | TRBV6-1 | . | TGTGCCAGCAGGAAGGGGGGATCCTACAATGAGCAGTTCTTC | CASRKGGSYNEQFF
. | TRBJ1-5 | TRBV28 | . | TGTGCCAGCAGCCCAGGTTTGGGAGCGGGACATTTT | CASSPGLGAGHF
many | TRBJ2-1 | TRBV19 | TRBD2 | TGTGCCAGTAGGCCTAGCGGGACCTACAATGAGCAGTTCTTC | CASRPSGTYNEQFF
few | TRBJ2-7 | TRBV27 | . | TGTGCCAGCAGTTTATTCACGGATGGGGACTCCTACGAGCAGTACTTC | CASSLFTDGDSYEQYF
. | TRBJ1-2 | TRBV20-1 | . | TGCAGTGGAATCCAAAACAGAGGATCGAACTATGGCTACACCTTC | CSGIQNRGSNYGYTF
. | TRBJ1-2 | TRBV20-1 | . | TGCAGTGCTCGTCGCAGCGGGGGCAAATATGGCTACACCTTC | CSARRSGGKYGYTF
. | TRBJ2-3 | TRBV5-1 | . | TGCGCCAGCAGCCCGGATGGGGCAGGGGGCACAGATACGCAGTATTTT | CASSPDGAGGTDTQYF
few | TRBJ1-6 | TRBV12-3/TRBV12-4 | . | TGTGCCACCCAAACGGAGAAGTCACCCCTCCACTTT | CATQTEKSPLHF
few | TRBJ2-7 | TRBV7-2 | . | TGTGCCAGCAGCTCACAGGGCTTCGGCTACGAGCAGTACTTC | CASSSQGFGYEQYF
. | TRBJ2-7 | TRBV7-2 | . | TGTGCCAGCAGCGTAGAAGACGACTCCTACGAGCAGTACTTC | CASSVEDDSYEQYF